The source of this T cell receptor (beta chain) is a study of T cells after yellow fever vaccination (dated by TCRdb to the late 2010s). Study-wide context: Libraries from fractions with low cell numbers were prepared with the SMART-Seq v4 Ultra Low Input RNA kit. Bulk PBMC replicates and cell subsets were isolated from blood drawn at multiple timepoints before and after both primary and secondary immunization. Two healthy male donors, one aged 18 to 30 and one aged 30 to 40 years, were included in the cohort. To follow T-cell clones before and after both primary and booster YFV17D yellow fever vaccination, bulk TCR alpha and beta repertoires underwent longitudinal sequencing. Beyond this particular receptor, the publication reports: A small share of clonotypes was detected in both CD4 and CD8 compartments, with the overlap likely arising from convergent recombination. Only a couple of donors were included in the study, so the extent to which the findings can be generalized is limited. The secondary T-cell response was found to be weaker but faster than the primary response, with a peak reached on day 5 rather than on day 15. After the booster, most clones that had expanded after primary vaccination were detected again (almost 97% of CD4 and under 90% of CD8), suggesting broad maintenance of memory. Computational filtering was required because FACS-sorted repertoires could contain abundant contaminating clonotypes from the bulk population.

V is pruned by 5 bases and J by 3 bases, leaving 5 bases of the junction without a gene match. Measured from the cysteine to the phenylalanine, the CDR3 is 16 residues long. This entry keeps only the CDR3 DNA: 48 bases, framed from base 1. CDR1 and CDR2 are drawn from the germline V gene: SGHRS, YFSETQ. Sample treatment or condition, as interpreted from the label and publication: live attenuated yellow fever vaccine strain. At each blood-draw timepoint, two biological replicates of bulk PBMCs were obtained. A standard Ficoll-Paque protocol was used to isolate PBMCs from peripheral blood. TriZol was used to extract RNA from bulk PBMCs, CD4 and CD8 fractions, and dextramer-positive and dextramer-negative fractions. To note about this clonotype: Its specific antigen is unknown. No base quality values were provided; no much bigger clone lies one nucleotide off.

Sequencing was carried out with an Illumina NovaSeq 6000. TCR cDNA was synthesized by 5'RACE template switching, through which a universal primer site and unique molecular identifiers were introduced. Priming of cDNA synthesis was performed from both the TCR alpha and TCR beta constant segments. Library amplification involved two PCR steps, and the second step added sample barcodes and sequencing adapters. Libraries were sequenced on Illumina HiSeq 2500 (2x100 bp) or NovaSeq (2x150 bp). Turning to the authors' computational methods: Reads were demultiplexed and collapsed into UMI consensus sequences with MIGEC, and V(D)J alignment was performed with MiXCR. Vaccine-responding clonotypes were identified with edgeR using replicate PBMC samples, with FDR below 0.01 and a log2 fold change above 5 up to day 15 being required. Each bulk clonotype received a CD4 or CD8 identity based on whether the sequenced CD4 or CD8 repertoire contained that clonotype at higher abundance. Clones were called with MiXCR by TCRdb after fastp trimmed the public reads at Q25, and only in-frame beta chains were retained. Each entry is one CDR3 protein sequence, shown with its most common DNA and genes. The V and J calls here are based on TCRdb, not the publication. This sample has a few hundred thousand distinct CDR3 sequences in its table, and roughly 4% of those were observed once. Around 24% of the sample is in the top ten clones.

The TCR sequence derives from a man younger than 35 who received the YFV17D yellow fever vaccine. The starting material was PBMCs, obtained on the day of the yellow fever booster vaccination. The V and J genes are TRBV5-1 and TRBJ2-3, with 14 middle bases fitting TRBD2. The sequence in DNA is TGCGCCAGCAGACCGACTAGCGGGGGGGCAACAGATACGCAGTATTTT. It codes for CASRPTSGGATDTQYF.